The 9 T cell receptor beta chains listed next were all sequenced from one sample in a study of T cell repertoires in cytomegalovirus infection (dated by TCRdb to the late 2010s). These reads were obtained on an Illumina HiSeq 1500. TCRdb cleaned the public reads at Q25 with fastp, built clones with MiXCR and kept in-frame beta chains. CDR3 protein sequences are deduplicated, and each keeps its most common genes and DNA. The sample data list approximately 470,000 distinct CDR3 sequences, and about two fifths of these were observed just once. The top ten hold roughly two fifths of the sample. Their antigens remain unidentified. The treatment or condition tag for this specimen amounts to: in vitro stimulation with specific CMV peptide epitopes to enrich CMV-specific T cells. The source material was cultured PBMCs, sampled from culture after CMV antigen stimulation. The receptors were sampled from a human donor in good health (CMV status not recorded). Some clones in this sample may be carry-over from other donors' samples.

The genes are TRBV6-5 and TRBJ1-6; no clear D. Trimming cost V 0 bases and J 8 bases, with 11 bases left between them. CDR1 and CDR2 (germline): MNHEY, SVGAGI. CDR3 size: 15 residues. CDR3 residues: CASSYSILGYSPLHF. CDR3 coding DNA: TGTGCCAGCAGTTACTCGATTCTCGGGTATTCACCCCTCCACTTT.

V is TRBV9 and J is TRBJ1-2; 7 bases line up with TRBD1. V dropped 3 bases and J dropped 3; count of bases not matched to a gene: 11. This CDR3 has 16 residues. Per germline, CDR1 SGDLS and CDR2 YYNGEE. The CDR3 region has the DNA TGTGCCAGCAGCGCGAGGGTGACAGGGAGGGACTATGGCTACACCTTC. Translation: CASSARVTGRDYGYTF.

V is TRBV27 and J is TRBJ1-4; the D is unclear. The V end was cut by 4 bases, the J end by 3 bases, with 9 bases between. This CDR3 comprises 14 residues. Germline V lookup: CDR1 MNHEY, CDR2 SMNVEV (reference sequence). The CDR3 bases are TGTGCCAGCAGTTACGCCGCGTCTAATGAAAAACTGTTTTTT. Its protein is CASSYAASNEKLFF.

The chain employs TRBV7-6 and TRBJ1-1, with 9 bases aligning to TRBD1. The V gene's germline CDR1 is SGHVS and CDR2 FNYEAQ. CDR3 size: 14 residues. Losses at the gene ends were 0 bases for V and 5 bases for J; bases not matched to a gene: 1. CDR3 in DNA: TGTGCCAGCAGCTTAGCACAGGGGGCTACTGAAGCTTTCTTT. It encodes CASSLAQGATEAFF.

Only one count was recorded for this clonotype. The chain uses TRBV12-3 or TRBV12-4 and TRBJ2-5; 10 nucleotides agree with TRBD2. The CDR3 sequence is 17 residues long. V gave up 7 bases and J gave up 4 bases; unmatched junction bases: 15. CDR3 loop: CASTTNEAGGLAETQYF. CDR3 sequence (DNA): TGTGCCAGCACCACTAACGAAGCGGGAGGGTTGGCAGAGACCCAGTACTTC.

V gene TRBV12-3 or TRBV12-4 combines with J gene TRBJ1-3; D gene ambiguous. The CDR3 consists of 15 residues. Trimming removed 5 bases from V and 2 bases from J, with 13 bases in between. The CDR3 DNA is TGTGCCAGCAGTCCTTACTTGAGGCCTGGAAACACCATATATTTT. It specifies CASSPYLRPGNTIYF.

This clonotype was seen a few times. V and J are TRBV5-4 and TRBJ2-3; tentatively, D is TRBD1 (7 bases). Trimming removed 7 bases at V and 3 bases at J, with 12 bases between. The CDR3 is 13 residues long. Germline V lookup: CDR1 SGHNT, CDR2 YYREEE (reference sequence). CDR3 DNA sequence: TGTGCCAGCCGGGGGACAGATACAGATACGCAGTATTTT. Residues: CASRGTDTDTQYF.

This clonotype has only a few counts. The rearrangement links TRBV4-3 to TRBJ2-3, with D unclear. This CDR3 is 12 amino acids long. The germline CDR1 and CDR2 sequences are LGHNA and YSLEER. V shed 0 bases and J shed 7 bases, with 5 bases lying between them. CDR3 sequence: CASSQEGYTQYF. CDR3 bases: TGCGCCAGCAGCCAAGAAGGTTATACGCAGTATTTT.

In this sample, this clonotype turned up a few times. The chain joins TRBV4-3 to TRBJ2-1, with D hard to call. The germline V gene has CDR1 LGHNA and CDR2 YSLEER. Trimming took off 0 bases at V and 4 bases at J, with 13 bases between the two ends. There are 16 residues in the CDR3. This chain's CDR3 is CASSQDRAGAYNEQFF. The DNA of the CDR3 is TGCGCCAGCAGCCAAGATCGGGCAGGAGCTTACAATGAGCAGTTCTTC.